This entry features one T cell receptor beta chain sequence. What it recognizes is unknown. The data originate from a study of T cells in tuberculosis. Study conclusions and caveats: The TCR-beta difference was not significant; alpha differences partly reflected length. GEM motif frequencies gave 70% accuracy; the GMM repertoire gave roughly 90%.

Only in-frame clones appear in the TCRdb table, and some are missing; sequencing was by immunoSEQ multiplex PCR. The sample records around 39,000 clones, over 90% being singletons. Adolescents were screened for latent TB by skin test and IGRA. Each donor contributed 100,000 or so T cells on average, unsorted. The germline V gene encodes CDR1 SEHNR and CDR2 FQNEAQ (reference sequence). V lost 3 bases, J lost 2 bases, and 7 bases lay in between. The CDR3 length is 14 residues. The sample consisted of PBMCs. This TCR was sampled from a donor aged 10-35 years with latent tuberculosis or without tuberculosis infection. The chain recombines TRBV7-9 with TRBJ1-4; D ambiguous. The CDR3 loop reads CASSLSGTNEKLFF. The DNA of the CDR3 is TGTGCCAGCAGCTTGTCGGGGACTAATGAAAAACTGTTTTTT.